The 16 T cell receptor beta chains below all came from one sample that was sequenced in a study of cytomegalovirus exposure and HLA in healthy donors. Sequencing used immunoSEQ multiplex PCR; TCRdb keeps in-frame clones, though not all of them. The sample holds about 73,000 clones, about 95% seen once. The sequencing input was PBMCs. These receptors originate from a woman aged 18-29 years in good health and CMV-seronegative.

The rearrangement joins TRBV4-2 to TRBJ2-7; no clear D gene. The CDR3 sequence is 14 residues long. The V end was cut by 4 bases, the J end by 4 bases, with 14 bases between. In germline, CDR1 is LGHNA, CDR2 YNFKEQ. The CDR3 DNA reads TGTGCCAGCAGCCTTTTGCCAGGCCCATACGAGCAGTACTTC. Protein: CASSLLPGPYEQYF.

The chain combines TRBV5-6 with TRBJ2-5; 9 bases fit TRBD2. Germline loops: CDR1 SGHDT, CDR2 YYEEEE. The V segment lost 4 bases and the J segment 7 bases; nucleotides outside the gene matches: 5. The CDR3 length is 13 residues. For the CDR3, the DNA is TGTGCCAGCAGCCTAGCGGGGCCCGGGACCCAGTACTTC. This encodes CASSLAGPGTQYF.

The rearrangement links TRBV11-2 to TRBJ2-7; the D gene is possibly TRBD1 (6 bases). The CDR3 contains 14 residues. Germline V lookup: CDR1 SGHAT, CDR2 FQNNGV. V was trimmed by 1 base and J by 1 base, leaving 8 bases between them. The CDR3 DNA sequence: TGTGCCAGCAGCTTAGTACAGGGTTCCTACGAGCAGTACTTC. Translation gives CASSLVQGSYEQYF.

This chain joins TRBV7-2 and TRBJ1-4, with D possibly being TRBD1 (6 bases). This CDR3 region has 14 residues. The germline V and J ends were trimmed by 6 bases and 4 bases, with 12 bases remaining between them. Germline V CDR1 and CDR2: SGHTA, FQGNSA. CDR3 DNA: TGTGCCAGCAGTTACAGGGCGAGTAATGAAAAACTGTTTTTT. The encoded protein is CASSYRASNEKLFF.

The CDR3 DNA reads as TGTGCCAGCAGGGCCGAGGGCGGGGCCAACGTCCTGACTTTC. Translating gives CASRAEGGANVLTF. The chain recombines TRBV6-5 with TRBJ2-6, with D possibly being TRBD2 (5 bases). Germline loops: CDR1 MNHEY, CDR2 SVGAGI. The CDR3 spans 14 residues. Trimming pared 6 bases from V and 4 bases from J, leaving 10 bases between.

The chain couples TRBV6-1 to TRBJ2-1; 8 positions agree with TRBD2. Germline CDR1 and CDR2: MNHNS and SASEGT. The CDR3 is 16 amino acids. Germline trimming cut 3 bases from V and 2 bases from J; bases unmatched to any gene: 6. In DNA form, the CDR3 reads TGTGCCAGCAGTGAGTTCGGCGGGGGGCCCTACAATGAGCAGTTCTTC. It codes for CASSEFGGGPYNEQFF.

This chain uses TRBV7-2 with TRBJ1-5; unclear D gene. Germline CDR1 reads SGHTA; CDR2 reads FQGNSA. Trimming removed 1 base from V and 4 bases from J, with 8 bases in between. This CDR3 is built from 14 residues. CDR3 DNA sequence: TGTGCCAGCAGCTTAGTCTTAGAAAATCAGCCCCAGCATTTT. The encoded protein is CASSLVLENQPQHF.

The genes are TRBV10-1 and TRBJ2-7; no clear D. The germline V gene has CDR1 WNHNN and CDR2 SYGVQD (reference sequence). V was cut by 10 bases and J by 5 bases, with 12 bases left in between. This CDR3 region has 11 residues. DNA of the CDR3: TGCGCCACCCCCTCTCGAGACGAGCAGTACTTC. The encoded protein is CATPSRDEQYF.

The V call is TRBV30, the J call TRBJ2-5, with D possibly being TRBD2 (5 bases). The J call is in doubt because the DNA end fits TRBJ2-7 better. The germline CDR1 and CDR2 sequences are GTSNPN and SVGIG (reference sequence). The CDR3 contains 12 residues. CDR3 bases: TGTGCCTGGTCCGGGGTCTCCTACGAGCAGTACTTC. It specifies CAWSGVSYEQYF.

This chain links TRBV7-8 with TRBJ1-2; 11 nucleotides align to TRBD1. Germline V CDR1 and CDR2: SGHVS, FQNEAQ. The CDR3 is made up of 16 amino acids. V was pared by 2 bases and J by 4 bases, with 6 bases of the junction left unmatched. The CDR3 loop is CASSLNGQGAGYGYTF. As DNA, the CDR3 is TGTGCCAGCAGCTTAAACGGACAGGGGGCCGGCTATGGCTACACCTTC.

The V call is TRBV27, the J call TRBJ1-4; D is uncertain. Trimming removed 6 bases at V and 5 bases at J, with 16 bases between. This CDR3 contains 15 residues. CDR1 and CDR2 from the germline V gene are MNHEY and SMNVEV (reference sequence). CDR3 sequence reads: CASSPQHVPNEKLFF. CDR3 DNA: TGTGCCAGCAGCCCACAACACGTACCAAATGAAAAACTGTTTTTT.

V gene TRBV18 combines with J gene TRBJ1-5, with unresolved D. Germline CDR1 reads KGHSH; CDR2 reads LQKENI. V was trimmed by 2 bases and J by 4 bases, leaving 3 bases between them. This CDR3 comprises 12 residues. The CDR3 DNA follows: TGTGCCAGCTCACCAGAGAATCAGCCCCAGCATTTT. It encodes CASSPENQPQHF.

This sequence joins TRBV28 and TRBJ1-2; possible D gene TRBD1, 5 bases. Trimming removed 2 bases at V and 2 bases at J, with 12 bases between. The germline CDR1 and CDR2 sequences are MDHEN and SYDVKM. There are 15 residues in the CDR3. The CDR3 DNA sequence: TGTGCCAGCAGTTTACCCCTGGGACTGAACTATGGCTACACCTTC. This translates into CASSLPLGLNYGYTF.

The chain combines TRBV10-1 with TRBJ2-3; D is undetermined. Germline CDR1 is WNHNN and CDR2 is SYGVQD (reference sequence). The CDR3 runs to 15 residues. Trimming shortened V by 3 bases and J by 2 bases, and 12 bases separated the two germline ends. The DNA for the CDR3 is TGCGCCAGCAGTGATCCCTACTCCTACACAGATACGCAGTATTTT. This sequence encodes CASSDPYSYTDTQYF.

V is TRBV4-1 and J is TRBJ2-3; a weak D match, TRBD2 (5 bases). Trimming took off 2 bases at V and 2 bases at J, with 8 bases between the two ends. The CDR3 runs 14 residues. CDR1 and CDR2 (germline): MGHRA, YSYEKL. The CDR3 is CASSQPLATDTQYF. The CDR3 DNA is TGCGCCAGCAGCCAACCCCTAGCCACAGATACGCAGTATTTT.

This clone showed up just once. This chain connects TRBV9 to TRBJ2-1; TRBD1 matches at 9 bases. After removal of 4 bases from V and 4 bases from J, the junction contained 12 bases not matched to a gene. In germline, CDR1 is SGDLS, CDR2 YYNGEE. This CDR3 comprises 17 residues. DNA of the CDR3: TGTGCCAGCAGCCAATCCGGGACAGGGACTTTTTACAATGAGCAGTTCTTC. Translation gives CASSQSGTGTFYNEQFF.